These 21 T cell receptor beta chains originate from one sample sequenced in a study of T cell repertoires in cytomegalovirus infection. One entry per CDR3 protein results from TCRdb running MiXCR on the reads. This table holds 570,000 or so distinct CDR3 sequences, approximately 40% found once. The antigens of these receptors remain unknown. This specimen consisted of cultured PBMCs, obtained from culture after CMV antigen stimulation. These receptor sequences come from a human donor in good health (CMV status not recorded). Some clones in this sample may be carry-over from other donors' samples.

This clonotype has more than one count but fewer than ten. The rearrangement uses TRBV12-5 and TRBJ1-2; D call uncertain. The CDR3 is 11 amino acids. CDR1 and CDR2 from the germline V gene are LGHNT and FRNRAP. Trimming removed 0 bases from V and 13 bases from J, with 9 bases in between. The CDR3 loop is CASGLVAKLTF. The CDR3 DNA reads TGTGCTAGTGGTTTGGTCGCCAAACTCACCTTC.

The V call is TRBV7-2, the J call TRBJ1-2; TRBD1 aligns across 7 bases. After removal of 6 bases from V and 8 bases from J, the junction contained 12 bases not matched to a gene. The CDR3 runs 14 residues. Germline V gene sequence: CDR1 SGHTA, CDR2 FQGNSA. DNA for the CDR3: TGTGCCAGCAGTCCAGACAGGGTGAGATACGGCTACACCTTC. Its protein is CASSPDRVRYGYTF.

The chain carries TRBV11-3 and TRBJ2-7, with TRBD1 matching over 7 bases. Germline V gene sequence: CDR1 SGHNT, CDR2 YENEEA. J lost 6 bases, V lost 3 bases, and 14 bases had no gene match. The CDR3 contains 16 residues. CDR3 region: CASSFSGTDPLIEQYF. The DNA for the CDR3 is TGTGCCAGCAGCTTCTCCGGGACAGACCCCCTTATCGAGCAGTACTTC.

V usage is TRBV6-1 and J usage is TRBJ1-1; D gene ambiguous. The CDR3 extends over 13 amino acids. V was pared by 3 bases and J by 7 bases, with 12 bases between. CDR1 and CDR2 from the germline V gene are MNHNS and SASEGT. The CDR3, as DNA: TGTGCCAGCAGTGAGTCACGAGGGCTTGAAGCTTTCTTT. Amino acids: CASSESRGLEAFF.

The chain has TRBV11-2 and TRBJ2-5; D remains ambiguous. V gave up 0 bases and J gave up 5 bases, with 10 bases separating them. Germline CDR1 and CDR2: SGHAT and FQNNGV. The CDR3 totals 14 residues. The CDR3 DNA reads as TGTGCCAGCAGCTTAGATAAGTGGATGGAGACCCAGTACTTC. It yields the protein CASSLDKWMETQYF.

This clonotype came up once. The J gene is TRBJ1-2, the V gene TRBV20-1; D gene uncertain. CDR3 length: 15 amino acids. Germline V gene lookup returns CDR1 DFQATT and CDR2 SNEGSKA (reference sequence). V gave up 1 base and J gave up 0 bases, with 12 bases separating them. The CDR3 loop is CSARGGRSTNYGYTF. The CDR3 DNA is TGCAGTGCTAGAGGAGGCAGAAGCACTAACTATGGCTACACCTTC.

Of note for this clonotype: Likely a read error: the CDR3 ends without its conserved phenylalanine or tryptophan. The genes are TRBV7-4 and TRBJ2-5, with D perhaps TRBD2 (6 bases). CDR3 size: 16 residues. Trimming took off 2 bases at V and 2 bases at J, with 15 bases between the two ends. Germline lookup yields CDR1 SGHVT and CDR2 SQSDAQ. CDR3 sequence (DNA): TGTGCCAGCAGCTTATTTCTGGGCGGGGTACAAGAGACCCAGTACTTA. It is translated as CASSLFLGGVQETQYL.

The chain employs TRBV7-2 and TRBJ2-1; TRBD2 aligns across 10 bases. CDR1 is SGHTA, CDR2 FQGNSA, per germline. The J segment lost 6 bases and the V segment lost 3 bases, leaving 8 bases of the junction unmatched. This CDR3 has 16 residues. Here the CDR3 DNA reads TGTGCCAGCAGCTTTCAGGCTAGCGGGGGAGGCAATGAGCAGTTCTTC. This codes for CASSFQASGGGNEQFF.

This clonotype turned up a few times. The V call is TRBV7-6, the J call TRBJ2-7; the match to TRBD2 covers 13 bases. J lost 0 bases, V lost 1 base, and 6 bases had no gene match. The V gene's germline CDR1 is SGHVS and CDR2 FNYEAQ. The CDR3 is 18 residues long. As DNA, the CDR3 is TGTGCCAGCAGCTTAGTAGGGACTAGCGGGGCTATCTCCTACGAGCAGTACTTC. This gives the protein CASSLVGTSGAISYEQYF. Based on the CDR3 plus reference TRBV7-6 and TRBJ2-7, the full variable domain is GAGVSQSPRYKVTKRGQDVALRCDPISGHVSLYWYRQALGQGPEFLTYFNYEAQQDKSGLPNDRFSAERPEGSISTLTIQRTEQRDSAMYRCASSLVGTSGAISYEQYFGPGTRLTVT.

This clonotype was seen a few times. The chain couples TRBV27 to TRBJ1-4; D is uncertain. This CDR3 has 17 amino acids. The germline CDR1 and CDR2 sequences are MNHEY and SMNVEV (reference sequence). Between the trimmed V and J ends, which lost 2 bases and 3 bases, there was a span of 16 bases. DNA for the CDR3: TGTGCCAGCAGTTTAAGAGGGAGATGGGTGGCTAATGAAAAACTGTTTTTT. This sequence encodes CASSLRGRWVANEKLFF. The full variable domain, in which reference TRBV27 and TRBJ1-4 provide the parts outside the CDR3, is EAQVTQNPRYLITVTGKKLTVTCSQNMNHEYMSWYRQDPGLGLRQIYYSMNVEVTDKGDVPEGYKVSRKEKRNFPLILESPSPNQTSLYFCASSLRGRWVANEKLFFGSGTQLSVL.

The chain combines TRBV7-8 with TRBJ1-1; 7 positions agree with TRBD1. There are 15 residues in the CDR3. From germline, CDR1 is SGHVS and CDR2 FQNEAQ. V was clipped by 2 bases and J by 8 bases; unmatched bases: 11. This CDR3 is CASSLSPTGRGEAFF. CDR3 bases: TGTGCCAGCAGCTTATCCCCGACAGGGAGGGGCGAAGCTTTCTTT. Filled out from reference TRBV7-8 and TRBJ1-1, the complete variable domain reads GAGVSQSPRYKVAKRGQDVALRCDPISGHVSLFWYQQALGQGPEFLTYFQNEAQLDKSGLPSDRFFAERPEGSVSTLKIQRTQQEDSAVYLCASSLSPTGRGEAFFGQGTRLTVV.

This clonotype was counted at least ten times. The chain links TRBV7-2 to TRBJ2-1, with 10 nucleotides matching TRBD2. Germline V gene lookup returns CDR1 SGHTA and CDR2 FQGNSA. With V trimmed by 1 base and J by 9 bases, 6 bases remained unmatched. The CDR3 length is 15 residues. The chain's CDR3 is CASSLEAGGVREQFF. The CDR3 DNA reads as TGTGCCAGCAGCTTAGAAGCGGGAGGGGTCCGTGAGCAGTTCTTC.

This clonotype was detected only once. The V gene is TRBV20-1, the J gene TRBJ1-6; TRBD1 matches 9 bases. Trimming took 0 bases from V and 4 from J; bases not matched to a gene: 7. The CDR3 loop spans 17 amino acids. Germline V gene lookup returns CDR1 DFQATT and CDR2 SNEGSKA (reference sequence). CDR3 in DNA: TGCAGTGCTAGAGACGGGGGGACAGGGAATTATAATTCACCCCTCCACTTT. Amino acids: CSARDGGTGNYNSPLHF.

The rearrangement uses TRBV28 and TRBJ1-5; the match to TRBD1 covers 7 bases. Germline loops: CDR1 MDHEN, CDR2 SYDVKM. This CDR3 is 15 amino acids long. Trimming took 6 bases from V and 5 from J; bases not matched to a gene: 10. The DNA for the CDR3 is TGTGCCAGCAGACGCGGACAGGACCGGCATCAGCCCCAGCATTTT. It translates to CASRRGQDRHQPQHF.

This clonotype was seen a handful of times. The chain uses TRBV12-3 or TRBV12-4 and TRBJ1-2; a weak D match, TRBD1 (5 bases). This CDR3 has 14 residues. Trimming stripped 3 bases from V and 0 bases from J, with 8 bases between. The CDR3 loop reads CASSFGGPNYGYTF. DNA for the CDR3: TGTGCCAGCAGTTTCGGGGGACCTAACTATGGCTACACCTTC.

The J gene is TRBJ2-5, the V gene TRBV28; possibly TRBD1 for D (5 bases). The germline CDR1 and CDR2 sequences are MDHEN and SYDVKM. The CDR3 loop spans 13 amino acids. Deletions cut 6 bases from V and 3 bases from J, with 11 bases between. The CDR3: CASSDRFKETQYF. The CDR3 region has the DNA TGTGCCAGCAGCGACAGATTCAAAGAGACCCAGTACTTC. The entire variable domain, with the rest obtained from reference TRBV28 and TRBJ2-5, is as follows: DVKVTQSSRYLVKRTGEKVFLECVQDMDHENMFWYRQDPGLGLRLIYFSYDVKMKEKGDIPEGYSVSREKKERFSLILESASTNQTSMYLCASSDRFKETQYFGPGTRLLVL.

The chain couples TRBV6-1 to TRBJ1-1; 9 bases are a match to TRBD1. This CDR3 is built from 16 residues. Germline assignment: CDR1 MNHNS and CDR2 SASEGT. J gave up 4 bases and V 6 bases, and 12 bases lay outside the gene matches. The CDR3 DNA reads TGTGCCAGCAGCCGCCTAACAACAGGGGGCCTCACTGAAGCTTTCTTT. Amino acids: CASSRLTTGGLTEAFF.

This chain links TRBV7-2 with TRBJ2-7, with 9 nucleotides matching TRBD2. Germline CDR1 and CDR2: SGHTA and FQGNSA. This CDR3 region has 17 residues. Trimming at V came to 4 bases and at J to 7 bases, leaving 17 bases not matched to a gene. CDR3 nucleotides: TGTGCCAGCAGCTCAGTTAGCATGCGTAGCGGGGGTCCGGAGCAGTACTTC. It codes for CASSSVSMRSGGPEQYF.

This clonotype appeared a few times. The chain uses TRBV27 and TRBJ2-7; perhaps TRBD1 as D (5 bases). With 6 bases removed from V and 3 bases from J, the gap between germline ends came to 18 bases. Looked up from germline, CDR1 is MNHEY and CDR2 is SMNVEV (reference sequence). This CDR3 region has 15 residues. The DNA of the CDR3 is TGTGCCAGCAGGCCCCTCACAGGATTCGTCTACGAGCAGTACTTC. Amino acid sequence: CASRPLTGFVYEQYF.

The V gene is TRBV7-2, the J gene TRBJ2-7; D unresolved. The V end was cut by 4 bases, the J end by 6 bases, with 13 bases between. Germline assignment: CDR1 SGHTA and CDR2 FQGNSA. The CDR3 totals 13 residues. In DNA, the CDR3 is TGTGCCAGCAGCTACAATGTGGACGGCGAGCAGTACTTC. This translates into CASSYNVDGEQYF.

This clonotype has a handful of counts. The CDR3 nucleotides are TGTGCCAGCACCTTGGGGTATAATGAGCAGTTCTTC. It translates to CASTLGYNEQFF. The rearrangement links TRBV12-3 or TRBV12-4 to TRBJ2-1; D unclear. This CDR3 comprises 12 residues. With 7 bases removed from V and 7 bases from J, the gap between germline ends came to 11 bases.